Described below is a single TCR beta chain sequence and its context. Germline CDR1 is GTSNPN and CDR2 is SVGIG (reference sequence). The CDR3 spans 14 residues. Trimming cost V 4 bases and J 10 bases, with 17 bases left between them. Per the study methods: Reference gene primers were amplified, and this amplification served to estimate nucleated cell counts. Clones were sequenced by immunoSEQ multiplex PCR, and TCRdb holds only the in-frame ones, with some missing. V and J calls and clone size are those listed in that table; D and trimming were worked out from the DNA. The sample records about 120,000 clones, about four fifths being singletons. This specimen comes from a study of blood T cell repertoires in COVID-19. The overall study: From the United States, Italy and Spain came samples of acute and convalescent COVID-19. From T cells, B-cell-depleted T cells, or PBMCs came the material, which was cDNA or gDNA.

Sequenced input: peripheral blood. The receptor was derived from a man in his fifties or sixties with acute or convalescent COVID-19. J is TRBJ1-6 and V is TRBV30; D is uncertain. Written as DNA, the CDR3 is TGTGCCTGGAAAAACCTAGGAGGAGGGTCACCCCTCCACTTT. Protein product: CAWKNLGGGSPLHF.